Below are 21 T cell receptor beta chains sequenced from a single sample in a study of lymphopenia after photon versus proton radiotherapy. Measured with immunoSEQ multiplex PCR; TCRdb has only the in-frame clones, and not every one. This table has more than 20,000 clones, under 85% appearing once. The sample here was peripheral blood, taken from a patient treated with photon-based radiotherapy. These receptors came from a woman aged 45-59 years with pancreatic cancer.

This chain uses TRBV20-1 with TRBJ1-1; the match to TRBD1 covers 8 bases. V shed 6 bases, J shed 9 bases, and the junction held 3 bases outside the gene matches. Germline assignment: CDR1 DFQATT and CDR2 SNEGSKA (reference sequence). This CDR3 spans 10 amino acids. Here the CDR3 reads CSAQGAQAFF. For the CDR3, the DNA is TGCAGTGCGCAGGGGGCGCAAGCTTTCTTT.

This chain joins TRBV27 and TRBJ1-1, with TRBD1 as a possible D gene (5 bases). CDR3 length equals 13 residues. The germline V gene has CDR1 MNHEY and CDR2 SMNVEV (reference sequence). Trimming shortened V by 2 bases and J by 4 bases, and 8 bases separated the two germline ends. The CDR3: CASSLLGGTEAFF. The CDR3 DNA reads as TGTGCCAGCAGTTTACTCGGGGGCACTGAAGCTTTCTTT.

The genes are TRBV7-6 and TRBJ2-1; no reliable D call. Per the germline V gene, CDR1 is SGHVS and CDR2 is FNYEAQ. Trimming stripped 5 bases from V and 6 bases from J, with 5 bases between. This CDR3 has 11 amino acids. The CDR3 sequence: CASSASNEQFF. The CDR3 nucleotides are TGTGCCAGCAGCGCGTCCAATGAGCAGTTCTTC.

The chain carries TRBV18 and TRBJ2-7; TRBD2 matches 12 bases. The V gene's germline CDR1 is KGHSH and CDR2 LQKENI. The CDR3 has 18 amino acids. The trim removed 3 bases at V and 3 bases at J, leaving 12 bases unmatched. CDR3 in DNA: TGTGCCAGCTCACCCCGGGTGACTAGCGGGAGTTCGTTCTACGAGCAGTACTTC. This gives the protein CASSPRVTSGSSFYEQYF.

Only one count was recorded for this clone. The chain's CDR3 is CASSFRLAGDEQYF. Here the CDR3 DNA reads TGTGCCAGCAGCTTCCGACTAGCGGGGGACGAGCAGTACTTC. This chain joins TRBV7-2 and TRBJ2-7; 12 bases line up with TRBD2. The CDR3 is 14 residues long. Germline CDR1 SGHTA, CDR2 FQGNSA. V gave up 3 bases and J gave up 5 bases; unmatched junction bases: 2.

The genes are TRBV27 and TRBJ1-1; D not resolved. Trimming left V 2 bases short and J 1 base short, with 11 bases between. This CDR3 is 15 amino acids long. The germline CDR1 and CDR2 sequences are MNHEY and SMNVEV (reference sequence). The CDR3 nucleotides are TGTGCCAGCAGTTTAACCCCCGGGTCGAACACTGAAGCTTTCTTT. This sequence encodes CASSLTPGSNTEAFF.

In regard to this clone: The junction and the germline gene differ at one end; a read error may be behind it. The chain is built from TRBV30 and TRBJ2-4; no definite D call. Germline V gene data show CDR1 as GTSNPN and CDR2 as SVGIG (reference sequence). The CDR3 has 11 amino acids. CDR3 DNA: TGTGCCTGGACGGCCAGAAACATTCAGTACTTC. It translates to CAWTARNIQYF.

This clone was recorded only once. The rearrangement uses TRBV7-8 and TRBJ2-1; 7 nucleotides line up with TRBD2. This CDR3 spans 18 amino acids. The V gene's germline CDR1 is SGHVS and CDR2 FQNEAQ. The junction had 19 bases not matched to a gene; V was cut back by 5 bases and J by 6 bases. CDR3 region: CASSAHRGAGVTFNEQFF. The CDR3 nucleotides read TGTGCCAGCAGCGCCCACCGAGGCGCGGGAGTCACGTTCAATGAGCAGTTCTTC.

In nucleotides, the CDR3 is TGTGCCTGGAGTGAGGGGCAAGAGACCCAGTACTTC. This gives the protein CAWSEGQETQYF. J is TRBJ2-5 and V is TRBV30, with D possibly matching TRBD1 (5 bases). V shed 1 base and J shed 2 bases, with 5 bases lying between them. The CDR3 loop spans 12 amino acids. Germline assignment: CDR1 GTSNPN and CDR2 SVGIG (reference sequence). The entire variable domain, with the rest obtained from reference TRBV30 and TRBJ2-5, is as follows: SQTIHQWPATLVQPVGSPLSLECTVEGTSNPNLYWYRQAAGRGLQLLFYSVGIGQISSEVPQNLSASRPQDRQFILSSKKLLLSDSGFYLCAWSEGQETQYFGPGTRLLVL.

The chain carries TRBV27 and TRBJ2-2; 11 bases match TRBD2. The CDR3 has 17 residues. V gave up 2 bases and J gave up 2 bases; unmatched junction bases: 4. The germline gives CDR1 MNHEY, CDR2 SMNVEV (reference sequence). The CDR3 DNA follows: TGTGCCAGCAGTTTAGGGCTAGCGGGAGGCAACACCGGGGAGCTGTTTTTT. It codes for CASSLGLAGGNTGELFF.

In its sample, this clone was seen a few times. The chain uses TRBV6-5 and TRBJ1-1, with D possibly matching TRBD1 (5 bases). V lost 8 bases to trimming and J lost 4 bases, with 17 bases between them. Germline V lookup: CDR1 MNHEY, CDR2 SVGAGI. This CDR3 is built from 14 residues. CDR3 nucleotide sequence: TGTGCCAGCTCCCCGGGGCCGAGGGGCACTGAAGCTTTCTTT. This translates into CASSPGPRGTEAFF.

The V and J genes are TRBV5-8 and TRBJ2-7, with D possibly being TRBD2 (5 bases). CDR1 and CDR2 (germline): SGHTS, YDEGEE. The CDR3 length is 13 residues. V was shortened by 4 bases and J by 3 bases, with 11 bases between the two germline ends. CDR3 DNA sequence: TGTGCCAGCAGCCGGGCAGGACTCTACGAGCAGTACTTC. Its protein is CASSRAGLYEQYF.

The V gene is TRBV27, the J gene TRBJ2-7; 11 bases agree with TRBD1. Trimming removed 3 bases from V and 7 bases from J; junction bases left unmatched: 5. This CDR3 has 14 amino acids. Germline values: CDR1 MNHEY, CDR2 SMNVEV (reference sequence). CDR3 DNA sequence: TGTGCCAGCAGTTTCGGGACAGGGGGTAGGGAGCAGTACTTC. Encoded protein: CASSFGTGGREQYF.

This clone was observed a few times. An end of the junction does not agree with germline; a read error may underlie this. The chain joins TRBV20-1 to TRBJ1-1; D might be TRBD1 (5 bases). Germline V gene data show CDR1 as DFQATT and CDR2 as SNEGSKA (reference sequence). The CDR3 has 11 amino acids. In DNA, the CDR3 is TGCAGTGCTAGAGTTAGGGGTGAAGGGGTCTTT. Protein sequence: CSARVRGEGVF.

The gene calls are TRBV29-1 and TRBJ2-1, with 16 bases that match TRBD2. V shed 6 bases, J shed 2 bases, and the junction held 10 bases outside the gene matches. The CDR3 spans 18 residues. The germline V gene has CDR1 SQVTM and CDR2 ANQGSEA. CDR3 in amino acids: CSVAGLAGGAGTYNEQFF. The CDR3 DNA reads TGCAGCGTGGCGGGACTAGCGGGAGGGGCCGGTACCTACAATGAGCAGTTCTTC.

This chain connects TRBV28 to TRBJ2-7; D perhaps matches TRBD2 (6 bases). Germline values: CDR1 MDHEN, CDR2 SYDVKM. The CDR3 is 13 residues long. V was trimmed by 7 bases and J by 0 bases, leaving 10 bases between them. The DNA of the CDR3 is TGTGCCAGCAAAGGAGGGAGCTCCTACGAGCAGTACTTC. This gives the protein CASKGGSSYEQYF.

This clone was observed a single time. The rearrangement uses TRBV19 and TRBJ1-5; tentative D call: TRBD1 (6 bases). V gave up 5 bases and J gave up 3 bases, with 14 bases separating them. The CDR3 has 15 amino acids. Germline CDR1 LNHDA, CDR2 SQIVND (reference sequence). This CDR3 reads CASSGGGGINQPQHF. The DNA of the CDR3 is TGTGCCAGTAGTGGCGGAGGGGGGATCAATCAGCCCCAGCATTTT.

The rearrangement uses TRBV11-2 and TRBJ2-7; D is unresolved. Trimming cost V 8 bases and J 5 bases, with 16 bases left between them. Germline V lookup: CDR1 SGHAT, CDR2 FQNNGV. The length of the CDR3 is 13 residues. CDR3 residues: CASAGPRQNEQYF. The CDR3 nucleotides read TGTGCCAGCGCCGGCCCCAGGCAGAACGAGCAGTACTTC.

A few counts support this clone. The sample contains more than one DNA sequence encoding this CDR3. The rearrangement links TRBV29-1 to TRBJ2-7; tentatively, D is TRBD2 (5 bases). Trimming shortened V by 2 bases and J by 0 bases, and 8 bases separated the two germline ends. Looked up from germline, CDR1 is SQVTM and CDR2 is ANQGSEA. This CDR3 spans 13 amino acids. CDR3 amino acids: CSVESGSSYEQYF. The CDR3 DNA follows: TGCAGCGTTGAAAGCGGTAGCTCCTACGAGCAGTACTTC.

Only one count was recorded for this clone. CDR3 sequence (DNA): TGTGCCAGTAGTATGACAGGGAGGAACACTGAAGCTTTCTTT. It specifies CASSMTGRNTEAFF. The rearrangement links TRBV19 to TRBJ1-1, with 7 bases that match TRBD1. This CDR3 is 14 amino acids long. The germline CDR1 and CDR2 sequences are LNHDA and SQIVND (reference sequence). With V trimmed by 3 bases and J by 1 base, 2 bases remained unmatched.

The gene calls are TRBV7-2 and TRBJ2-4; 10 bases align to TRBD1. The CDR3 sequence is 14 residues long. The germline V gene has CDR1 SGHTA and CDR2 FQGNSA. V shed 0 bases, J shed 8 bases, and the junction held 1 base outside the gene matches. CDR3 bases: TGTGCCAGCAGCTTAGCGACAGGGGGCCACATTCAGTACTTC. Translating it yields CASSLATGGHIQYF.